This TCR beta chain was retrieved from a study of T-cell reconstitution after alpha-beta-depleted transplantation in children. General study points: Fresh T-cell production supplied most of the T-cell counts and diversity seen one year after transplant. Reportedly, alpha-beta T cells present about two months post-transplant originated from several hundred expanded clones of graft origin.

Library preparation (for TCRbeta) was performed with unique molecular identifiers. TCRdb independently ran MiXCR on the PCR reads; one entry per CDR3 protein. Of 600,000 or so distinct CDR3 sequences listed, under 25% are singletons. The length of the CDR3 is 15 residues. The ends were cut back, 5 bases at V and 7 bases at J, with 15 bases in the middle. Germline-derived CDR1 and CDR2 are MNHEY and SMNVEV (reference sequence). Worth noting for this clonotype: The antigen remains undetermined.

The clonotype comes from a boy younger than two who had a stem cell transplant for acute myeloid leukemia, so the T cells may come from the graft donor. The sequences come from PBMCs, mostly from graft donor cells, collected 360 days after TCRalphabeta/CD19-depleted stem cell transplant. This chain connects TRBV27 to TRBJ1-6, with D tentatively TRBD1 (6 bases). The CDR3 spells CASSESGVRNSPLHF. The CDR3, as DNA: TGTGCCAGCAGTGAATCAGGGGTTCGGAATTCACCCCTCCACTTT.